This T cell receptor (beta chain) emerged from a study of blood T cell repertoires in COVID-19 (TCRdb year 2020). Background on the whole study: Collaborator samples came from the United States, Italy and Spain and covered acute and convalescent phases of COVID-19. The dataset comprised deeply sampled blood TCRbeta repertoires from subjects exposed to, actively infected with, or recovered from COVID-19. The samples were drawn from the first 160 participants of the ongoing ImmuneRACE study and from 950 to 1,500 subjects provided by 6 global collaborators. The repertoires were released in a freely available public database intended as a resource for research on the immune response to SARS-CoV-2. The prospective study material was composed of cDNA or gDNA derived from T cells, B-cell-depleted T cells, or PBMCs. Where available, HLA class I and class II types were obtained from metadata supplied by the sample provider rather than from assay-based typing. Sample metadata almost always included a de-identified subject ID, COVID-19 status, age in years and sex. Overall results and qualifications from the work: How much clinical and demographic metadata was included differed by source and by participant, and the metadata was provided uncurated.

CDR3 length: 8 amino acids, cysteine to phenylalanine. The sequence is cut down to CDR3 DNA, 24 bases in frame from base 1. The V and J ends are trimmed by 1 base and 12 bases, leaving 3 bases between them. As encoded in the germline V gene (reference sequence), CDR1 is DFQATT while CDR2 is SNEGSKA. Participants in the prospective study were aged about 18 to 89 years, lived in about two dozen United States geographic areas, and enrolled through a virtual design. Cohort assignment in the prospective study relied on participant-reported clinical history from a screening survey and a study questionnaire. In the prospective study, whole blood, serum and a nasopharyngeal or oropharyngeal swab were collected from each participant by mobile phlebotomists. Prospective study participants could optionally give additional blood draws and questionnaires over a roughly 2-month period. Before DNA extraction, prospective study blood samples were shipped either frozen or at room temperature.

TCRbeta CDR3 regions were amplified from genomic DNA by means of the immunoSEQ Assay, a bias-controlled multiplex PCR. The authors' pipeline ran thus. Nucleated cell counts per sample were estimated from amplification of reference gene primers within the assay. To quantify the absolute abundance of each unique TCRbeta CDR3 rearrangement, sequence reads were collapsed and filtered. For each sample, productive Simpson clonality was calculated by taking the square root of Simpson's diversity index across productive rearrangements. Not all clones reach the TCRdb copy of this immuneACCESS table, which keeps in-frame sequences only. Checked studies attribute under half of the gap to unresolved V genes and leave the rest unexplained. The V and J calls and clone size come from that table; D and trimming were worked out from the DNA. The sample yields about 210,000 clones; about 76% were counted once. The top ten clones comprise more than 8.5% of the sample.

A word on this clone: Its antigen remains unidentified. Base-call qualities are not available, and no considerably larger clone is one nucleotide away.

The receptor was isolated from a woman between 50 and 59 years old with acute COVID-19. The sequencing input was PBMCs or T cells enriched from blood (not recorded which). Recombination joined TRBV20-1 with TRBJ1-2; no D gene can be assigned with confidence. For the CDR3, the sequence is CSARADTF. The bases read TGCAGTGCTAGAGCCGACACCTTC.